These 6 T cell receptor beta chains were sequenced from one sample in a study of T cell responses to AZD1222 COVID-19 vaccine. Produced via immunoSEQ multiplex PCR; TCRdb's table is partial and in-frame only. Among roughly 120,000 clones listed, around 84% were seen once. This material consisted of peripheral blood, taken on day 0 of AZD1222 vaccination. The receptors stem from an adult in good health.

V is TRBV6-5 and J is TRBJ1-1, with TRBD1 matching 8 bases. This CDR3 has 14 amino acids. The J segment lost 2 bases and the V segment lost 4 bases, leaving 3 bases of the junction unmatched. Germline V lookup: CDR1 MNHEY, CDR2 SVGAGI. The CDR3 bases are TGTGCCAGCAGTTCCGGGACAGGTAACACTGAAGCTTTCTTT. Amino acid sequence: CASSSGTGNTEAFF.

The V and J genes are TRBV5-6 and TRBJ1-3; no definite D call. This CDR3 is 15 amino acids long. The germline V gene encodes CDR1 SGHDT and CDR2 YYEEEE. Trimming pared 4 bases from V and 0 bases from J, leaving 11 bases between. The CDR3: CASSPPGISGNTIYF. The CDR3 region has the DNA TGTGCCAGCAGCCCTCCTGGGATCTCTGGAAACACCATATATTTT.

V usage is TRBV27 and J usage is TRBJ2-2; 13 bases line up with TRBD2. The germline gives CDR1 MNHEY, CDR2 SMNVEV (reference sequence). J was trimmed by 6 bases and V by 7 bases; bases with no gene match: 14. CDR3 length equals 18 residues. CDR3 loop: CASTWTSGRFARAGELFF. As DNA, the CDR3 is TGTGCCAGCACATGGACTAGCGGGAGATTCGCGAGGGCCGGGGAGCTGTTTTTT.

The CDR3 reads CASSLTGEQNTEAFF. The CDR3 coding sequence is TGCGCCAGCAGCTTGACAGGGGAACAGAACACTGAAGCTTTCTTT. The chain links TRBV5-1 to TRBJ1-1; 7 bases are a match to TRBD1. The V gene's germline CDR1 is SGHRS and CDR2 YFSETQ. V was pared by 1 base and J by 1 base, with 4 bases of the junction left unmatched. The CDR3 has 15 residues.

V usage is TRBV27 and J usage is TRBJ1-1, with 9 bases fitting TRBD1. With V trimmed by 2 bases and J by 4 bases, 2 bases remained unmatched. The germline gives CDR1 MNHEY, CDR2 SMNVEV (reference sequence). This CDR3 is 14 amino acids long. In nucleotides, the CDR3 is TGTGCCAGCAGTTTACGGGACAGGGCCACTGAAGCTTTCTTT. Its translation: CASSLRDRATEAFF.

The chain combines TRBV5-1 with TRBJ1-2, with 9 bases matching TRBD1. The V and J ends lost 4 bases and 6 bases, in that order; junction bases with no gene match: 10. Germline V gene data show CDR1 as SGHRS and CDR2 as YFSETQ. The CDR3 contains 15 residues. The CDR3 loop reads CASSKTGGFSDGYTF. CDR3 in DNA: TGCGCCAGCAGCAAAACAGGGGGCTTTAGTGATGGCTACACCTTC. Filled out from reference TRBV5-1 and TRBJ1-2, the complete variable domain reads KAGVTQTPRYLIKTRGQQVTLSCSPISGHRSVSWYQQTPGQGLQFLFEYFSETQRNKGNFPGRFSGRQFSNSRSEMNVSTLELGDSALYLCASSKTGGFSDGYTFGSGTRLTVV.